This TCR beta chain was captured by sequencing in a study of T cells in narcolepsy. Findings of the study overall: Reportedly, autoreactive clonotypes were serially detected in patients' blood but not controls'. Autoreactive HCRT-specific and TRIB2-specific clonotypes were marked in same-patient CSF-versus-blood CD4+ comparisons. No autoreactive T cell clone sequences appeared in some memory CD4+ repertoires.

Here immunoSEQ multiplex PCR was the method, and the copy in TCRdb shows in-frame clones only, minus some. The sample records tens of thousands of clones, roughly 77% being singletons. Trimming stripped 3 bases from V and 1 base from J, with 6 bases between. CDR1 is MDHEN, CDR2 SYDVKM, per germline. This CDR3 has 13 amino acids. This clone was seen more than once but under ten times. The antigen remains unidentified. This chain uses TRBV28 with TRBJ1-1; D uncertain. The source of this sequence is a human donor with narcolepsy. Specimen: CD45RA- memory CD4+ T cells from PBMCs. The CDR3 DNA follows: TGTGCCAGCAGTTTGGGTCCGAACACTGAAGCTTTCTTT. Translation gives CASSLGPNTEAFF.